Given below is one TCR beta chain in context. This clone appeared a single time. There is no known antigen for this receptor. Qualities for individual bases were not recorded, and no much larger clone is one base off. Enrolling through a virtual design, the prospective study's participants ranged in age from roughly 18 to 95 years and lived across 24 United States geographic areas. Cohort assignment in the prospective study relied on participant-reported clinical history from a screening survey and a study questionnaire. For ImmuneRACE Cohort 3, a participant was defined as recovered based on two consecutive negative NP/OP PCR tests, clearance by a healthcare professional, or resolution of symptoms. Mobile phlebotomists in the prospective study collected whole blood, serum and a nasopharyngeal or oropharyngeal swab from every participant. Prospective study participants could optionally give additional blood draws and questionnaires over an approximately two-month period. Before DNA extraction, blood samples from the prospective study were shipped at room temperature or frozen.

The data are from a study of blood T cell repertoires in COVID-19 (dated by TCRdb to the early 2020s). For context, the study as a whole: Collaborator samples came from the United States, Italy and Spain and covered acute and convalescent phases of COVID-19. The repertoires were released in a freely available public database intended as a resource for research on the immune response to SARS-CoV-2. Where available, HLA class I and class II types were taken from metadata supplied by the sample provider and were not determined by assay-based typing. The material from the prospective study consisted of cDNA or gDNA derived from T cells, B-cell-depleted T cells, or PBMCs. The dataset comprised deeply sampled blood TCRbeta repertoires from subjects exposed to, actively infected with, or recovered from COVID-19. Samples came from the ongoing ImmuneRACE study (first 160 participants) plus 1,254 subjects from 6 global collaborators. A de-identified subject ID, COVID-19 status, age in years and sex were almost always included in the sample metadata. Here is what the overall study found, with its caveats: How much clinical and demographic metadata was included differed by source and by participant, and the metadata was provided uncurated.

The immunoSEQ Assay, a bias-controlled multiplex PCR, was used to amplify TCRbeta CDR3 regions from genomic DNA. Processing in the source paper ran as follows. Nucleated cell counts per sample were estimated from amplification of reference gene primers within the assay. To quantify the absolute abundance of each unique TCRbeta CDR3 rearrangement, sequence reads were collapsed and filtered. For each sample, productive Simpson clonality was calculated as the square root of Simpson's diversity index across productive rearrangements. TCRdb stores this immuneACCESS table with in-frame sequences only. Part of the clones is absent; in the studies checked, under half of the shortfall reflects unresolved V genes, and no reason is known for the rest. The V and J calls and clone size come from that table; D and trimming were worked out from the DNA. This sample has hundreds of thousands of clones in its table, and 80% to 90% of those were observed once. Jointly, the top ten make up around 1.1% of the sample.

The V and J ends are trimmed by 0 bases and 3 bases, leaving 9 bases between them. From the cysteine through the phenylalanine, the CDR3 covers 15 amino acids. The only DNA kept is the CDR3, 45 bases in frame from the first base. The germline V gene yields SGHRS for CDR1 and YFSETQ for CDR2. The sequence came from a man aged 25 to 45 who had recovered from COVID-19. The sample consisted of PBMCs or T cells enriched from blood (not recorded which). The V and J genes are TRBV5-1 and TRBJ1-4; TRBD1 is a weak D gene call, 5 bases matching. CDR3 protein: CASSLDPGSNEKLFF. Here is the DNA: TGCGCCAGCAGCTTGGACCCAGGGTCTAATGAAAAACTGTTTTTT.